This paragraph reports one T cell receptor beta chain. Its antigen remains unidentified. The data belong to a study of cytomegalovirus exposure and HLA in healthy donors. Trimming removed 5 bases at V and 8 bases at J, with 9 bases between. The CDR3 sequence is 11 residues long. Germline values: CDR1 DFQATT, CDR2 SNEGSKA (reference sequence). PCR employed 60 Vbeta and 13 Jbeta primers. Sequencing was performed with immunoSEQ multiplex PCR; in TCRdb, only in-frame clones are kept and a portion is missing. The data hold tens of thousands of clones, with about 79% observed a single time. Whole-study findings and limits: A later analysis linked around 17,000 TCR beta sequences to HLA alleles at 0.05 false discovery rate. A highly shared variant cluster was judged a likely technical artifact.

The clonotype originates from a middle-aged woman in good health and CMV-seronegative. The sample comprised PBMCs. J is TRBJ1-4 and V is TRBV20-1; D call uncertain. CDR3 in amino acids: CSALKSEKLFF. The CDR3 DNA follows: TGCAGTGCTCTAAAATCAGAAAAACTGTTTTTT.